Each of the 20 T cell receptor beta chains below was sequenced from the same sample in a study of cytomegalovirus exposure and HLA in healthy donors. The PCR was carried out with 60 Vbeta primers and 13 Jbeta primers. TCRdb's copy holds only in-frame clones and misses some; the assay was immunoSEQ multiplex PCR. The sample has approximately 130,000 clones; roughly 80% are singletons. Sequenced sample: PBMCs. These receptors were obtained from a man in his forties or fifties in good health and CMV-seronegative.

The chain is built from TRBV5-1 and TRBJ2-5; 11 positions agree with TRBD1. V dropped 3 bases and J dropped 4; count of bases not matched to a gene: 8. Germline CDR1 SGHRS, CDR2 YFSETQ. The CDR3 is 16 amino acids. This CDR3 reads CASSWGRGTGGETQYF. CDR3 nucleotides: TGCGCCAGCAGCTGGGGGAGAGGGACAGGGGGAGAGACCCAGTACTTC.

This sequence joins TRBV5-1 and TRBJ2-1; D might be TRBD1 (6 bases). Trimming took off 4 bases at V and 5 bases at J, with 22 bases between the two ends. CDR3 length equals 17 residues. Germline loops: CDR1 SGHRS, CDR2 YFSETQ. CDR3 in amino acids: CASSAFIGGASNNEQFF. Here the CDR3 DNA reads TGCGCCAGCAGCGCTTTTATAGGGGGAGCTTCCAACAATGAGCAGTTCTTC.

This clone appeared a few times. For the CDR3, the DNA is TGTGCCAGCGGTAGGCAGGGCTTTGGAGCTTTCTTT. This translates into CASGRQGFGAFF. The chain combines TRBV6-5 with TRBJ1-1; weak D call: TRBD1 (5 bases). The CDR3 extends over 12 amino acids. The V gene lost 8 bases and the J gene lost 10 bases, with 17 bases spanning the gap. The germline V gene has CDR1 MNHEY and CDR2 SVGAGI.

The chain combines TRBV15 with TRBJ1-4; TRBD1 aligns across 8 bases. Germline V gene sequence: CDR1 LNHNV, CDR2 YYDKDF (reference sequence). With 5 bases clipped from V and 8 bases from J, the junction kept 22 bases outside the gene matches. The length of the CDR3 is 19 residues. The CDR3 spells CATSFSSRGRIINGEKLFF. The DNA for the CDR3 is TGTGCCACCAGCTTCAGTTCCAGGGGGCGAATAATAAACGGAGAAAAACTGTTTTTT.

The CDR3 loop reads CASSQLGADTQYF. As DNA, the CDR3 is TGTGCCAGCAGCCAACTCGGGGCAGATACGCAGTATTTT. The chain uses TRBV6-5 and TRBJ2-3, with D possibly TRBD2 on 5 matching bases. The CDR3 is 13 residues long. Per germline, CDR1 MNHEY and CDR2 SVGAGI. V was shortened by 6 bases and J by 4 bases, with 11 bases between the two germline ends.

CDR3 residues: CASSLGLAGAYNEQFF. CDR3 nucleotides: TGTGCCAGCAGCTTGGGCCTAGCGGGAGCCTACAATGAGCAGTTCTTC. V and J are TRBV5-4 and TRBJ2-1; TRBD2 aligns across 10 bases. The length of the CDR3 is 16 residues. CDR1 SGHNT and CDR2 YYREEE come from the germline V gene (reference sequence). Losses at the gene ends were 0 bases for V and 2 bases for J; bases not matched to a gene: 2.

The chain combines TRBV28 with TRBJ2-7, with 8 nucleotides matching TRBD2. The CDR3 is 12 residues long. CDR1 and CDR2 from the germline V gene are MDHEN and SYDVKM. J lost 6 bases, V lost 5 bases, and 3 bases had no gene match. Written as DNA, the CDR3 is TGTGCCAGCAGTCGGGGGGGAAGCGAGCAGTACTTC. The encoded protein is CASSRGGSEQYF.

The J gene is TRBJ2-1, the V gene TRBV10-1; D uncertain. The CDR3 is made up of 11 amino acids. Germline assignment: CDR1 WNHNN and CDR2 SYGVQD (reference sequence). Deletions cut 6 bases from V and 8 bases from J, with 8 bases between. CDR3 coding DNA: TGCGCCAGCAGCGTAGCAGATGAGCAGTTCTTC. It specifies CASSVADEQFF.

The rearrangement uses TRBV11-2 and TRBJ1-1; TRBD1 is a possible D gene (5 bases). The ends were cut back, 6 bases at V and 0 bases at J, with 14 bases in the middle. This CDR3 spans 15 amino acids. Germline V gives CDR1 SGHAT, CDR2 FQNNGV. The CDR3 DNA follows: TGTGCCAGCAGGTCCCTCAGGGCTATGAACACTGAAGCTTTCTTT. Amino acid sequence: CASRSLRAMNTEAFF.

This clone has just one count. This chain uses TRBV28 with TRBJ2-6, with 7 bases aligning to TRBD1. The CDR3 has 16 residues. Germline CDR1 is MDHEN and CDR2 is SYDVKM. After removal of 8 bases from V and 0 bases from J, the junction contained 7 bases not matched to a gene. The DNA of the CDR3 is TGTGCCAGCGGACAGGCCCCTCACTCTGGGGCCAACGTCCTGACTTTC. It yields the protein CASGQAPHSGANVLTF.

The J gene is TRBJ2-3, the V gene TRBV29-1; 7 positions match TRBD2. The germline CDR1 and CDR2 sequences are SQVTM and ANQGSEA. Trimming took 3 bases from V and 2 from J; bases not matched to a gene: 5. This CDR3 is 14 amino acids long. CDR3 region: CSVEKAGTTDTQYF. In DNA, the CDR3 is TGCAGCGTTGAGAAAGCGGGGACCACAGATACGCAGTATTTT.

The chain carries TRBV28 and TRBJ2-3, with TRBD2 matching over 7 bases. Looked up from germline, CDR1 is MDHEN and CDR2 is SYDVKM. The trim removed 1 base at V and 4 bases at J, leaving 5 bases unmatched. The CDR3 has 15 amino acids. The CDR3 sequence is CASSLSAGAADTQYF. The CDR3 DNA is TGTGCCAGCAGTTTATCTGCGGGAGCTGCAGATACGCAGTATTTT.

J is TRBJ2-2 and V is TRBV7-2; the D is unclear. CDR3 size: 13 residues. The V end was cut by 4 bases, the J end by 8 bases, with 11 bases between. CDR1 SGHTA and CDR2 FQGNSA come from the germline V gene. CDR3 region: CASSYLPRGELFF. DNA for the CDR3: TGTGCCAGCAGCTATCTACCCCGAGGGGAGCTGTTTTTT.

This clone was detected only once. The V gene is TRBV5-1, the J gene TRBJ2-1, with 11 bases that match TRBD2. V shed 1 base and J 6 bases; nucleotides not matched to a gene: 9. Germline-derived CDR1 and CDR2 are SGHRS and YFSETQ. CDR3 length: 17 residues. CDR3 bases: TGCGCCAGCAGCTTGCGGTCTACGGGACTAGCGGTCAATGAGCAGTTCTTC. Amino acid sequence: CASSLRSTGLAVNEQFF.

The chain combines TRBV10-2 with TRBJ1-2; 9 nucleotides align to TRBD1. Germline CDR1 reads WSHSY; CDR2 reads SAAADI. V was pared by 3 bases and J by 7 bases, with 3 bases of the junction left unmatched. This CDR3 spans 13 amino acids. The CDR3 region has the DNA TGCGCCAGCAGTGAAGGGACAGGGACTGGCTACACCTTC. Translating it yields CASSEGTGTGYTF.

J is TRBJ2-1 and V is TRBV9, with D possibly TRBD2 on 5 matching bases. V dropped 4 bases and J dropped 0 bases, with 8 bases sitting between them. This CDR3 has 14 residues. Germline V lookup: CDR1 SGDLS, CDR2 YYNGEE. The DNA for the CDR3 is TGTGCCAGCAGCAAGCGGAGCTCCTACAATGAGCAGTTCTTC. Protein sequence: CASSKRSSYNEQFF.

This chain joins TRBV15 and TRBJ2-2; 10 bases fit TRBD2. With 6 bases clipped from V and 1 base from J, the junction kept 5 bases outside the gene matches. Germline CDR1 reads LNHNV; CDR2 reads YYDKDF (reference sequence). The CDR3 has 16 residues. The CDR3 loop reads CATSNGLAENTGELFF. CDR3 DNA sequence: TGTGCCACCAGTAACGGACTAGCGGAGAACACCGGGGAGCTGTTTTTT.

CDR3 amino acids: CASSIYGTGNQPQHF. Written as DNA, the CDR3 is TGTGCCAGTAGTATTTACGGGACTGGCAATCAGCCCCAGCATTTT. The rearrangement links TRBV19 to TRBJ1-5; maybe TRBD1 (5 bases). The V gene's germline CDR1 is LNHDA and CDR2 SQIVND (reference sequence). Between the trimmed V and J ends, which lost 3 bases and 2 bases, there was a span of 11 bases. The CDR3 runs to 15 residues.

This clone was recorded a few times. The V and J genes are TRBV28 and TRBJ2-4, with 8 bases that match TRBD1. Trimming cost V 5 bases and J 9 bases; bases outside gene matches: 6. The germline V gene encodes CDR1 MDHEN and CDR2 SYDVKM. This CDR3 has 13 residues. DNA for the CDR3: TGTGCCAGCAGTCTCGACAGGGGAAGCATTCAGTACTTC. This translates into CASSLDRGSIQYF. Supplemented by reference TRBV28 and TRBJ2-4, the full variable domain reads DVKVTQSSRYLVKRTGEKVFLECVQDMDHENMFWYRQDPGLGLRLIYFSYDVKMKEKGDIPEGYSVSREKKERFSLILESASTNQTSMYLCASSLDRGSIQYFGAGTRLSVL.

The chain combines TRBV19 with TRBJ2-7; possible D gene TRBD2, 7 bases. CDR1 LNHDA and CDR2 SQIVND come from the germline V gene (reference sequence). This CDR3 contains 14 residues. As DNA, the CDR3 is TGTGCTTCCGCAGCGGGACATAACTCCTACGAGCAGTACTTC. Its protein is CASAAGHNSYEQYF.